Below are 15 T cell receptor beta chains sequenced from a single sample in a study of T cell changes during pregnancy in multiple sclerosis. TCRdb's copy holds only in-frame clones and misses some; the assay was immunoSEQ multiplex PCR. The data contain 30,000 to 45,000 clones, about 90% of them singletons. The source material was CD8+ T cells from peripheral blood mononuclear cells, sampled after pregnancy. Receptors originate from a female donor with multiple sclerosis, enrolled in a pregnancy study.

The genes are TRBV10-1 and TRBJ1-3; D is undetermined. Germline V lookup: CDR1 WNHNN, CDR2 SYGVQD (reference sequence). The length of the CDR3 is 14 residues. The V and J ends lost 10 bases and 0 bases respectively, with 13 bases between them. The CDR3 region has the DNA TGCGCCACTACGACTAGGGCCTCTGGAAACACCATATATTTT. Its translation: CATTTRASGNTIYF.

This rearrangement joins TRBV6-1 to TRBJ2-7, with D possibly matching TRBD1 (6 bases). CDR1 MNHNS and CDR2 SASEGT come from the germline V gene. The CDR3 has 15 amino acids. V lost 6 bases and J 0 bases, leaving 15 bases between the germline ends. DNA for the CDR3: TGTGCCAGCAGGTATTTCAGGGGCAGCTCCTACGAGCAGTACTTC. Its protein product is CASRYFRGSSYEQYF.

The CDR3 DNA is TGCGCCAGCAGTGAGTTCAGCGGGGGGTTACAAGAGACCCAGTACTTC. Protein product: CASSEFSGGLQETQYF. The V and J genes are TRBV5-1 and TRBJ2-5; TRBD2 matches at 9 bases. The V gene's germline CDR1 is SGHRS and CDR2 YFSETQ. The CDR3 is made up of 16 amino acids. Losses at the gene ends were 5 bases for V and 2 bases for J; bases not matched to a gene: 10.

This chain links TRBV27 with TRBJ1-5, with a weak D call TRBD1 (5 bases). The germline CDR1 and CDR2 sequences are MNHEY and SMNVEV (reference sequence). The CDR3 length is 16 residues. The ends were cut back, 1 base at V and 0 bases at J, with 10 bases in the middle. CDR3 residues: CASSLYSGGSNQPQHF. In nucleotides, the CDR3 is TGTGCCAGCAGTTTATATTCGGGGGGTAGCAATCAGCCCCAGCATTTT.

The CDR3 spells CASSPPRYNEQFF. DNA for the CDR3: TGTGCCAGCAGCCCCCCCCGGTACAATGAGCAGTTCTTC. The V and J genes are TRBV9 and TRBJ2-1; D call uncertain. CDR1 and CDR2 (germline): SGDLS, YYNGEE. The CDR3 runs to 13 residues. Trimming stripped 4 bases from V and 4 bases from J, with 9 bases between.

The CDR3 sequence: CASSFFQGAPREQYF. The CDR3 region has the DNA TGTGCCAGCAGCTTCTTCCAGGGGGCGCCCCGGGAGCAGTACTTC. The chain has TRBV5-8 and TRBJ2-7; 8 bases match TRBD1. Trimming at V came to 2 bases and at J to 7 bases, leaving 11 bases not matched to a gene. This CDR3 contains 15 residues. Germline V gives CDR1 SGHTS, CDR2 YDEGEE.

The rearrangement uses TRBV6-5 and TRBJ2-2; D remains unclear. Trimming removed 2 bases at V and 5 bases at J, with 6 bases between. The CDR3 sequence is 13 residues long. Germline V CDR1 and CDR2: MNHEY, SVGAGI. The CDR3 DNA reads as TGTGCCAGCAGTTACGCGGCGACCGGGGAGCTGTTTTTT. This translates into CASSYAATGELFF.

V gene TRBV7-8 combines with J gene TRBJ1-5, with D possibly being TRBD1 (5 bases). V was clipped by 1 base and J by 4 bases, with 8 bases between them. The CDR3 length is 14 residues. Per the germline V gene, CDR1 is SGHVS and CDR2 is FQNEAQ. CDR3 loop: CASSLGGGNQPQHF. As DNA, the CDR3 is TGTGCCAGCAGCTTAGGGGGGGGAAATCAGCCCCAGCATTTT.

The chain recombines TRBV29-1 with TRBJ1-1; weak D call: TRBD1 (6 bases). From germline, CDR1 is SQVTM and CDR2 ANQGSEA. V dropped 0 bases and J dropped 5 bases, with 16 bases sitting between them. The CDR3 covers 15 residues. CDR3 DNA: TGCAGCGTTGAAGATCGGGGGAGGGGGAATACTGAAGCTTTCTTT. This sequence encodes CSVEDRGRGNTEAFF.

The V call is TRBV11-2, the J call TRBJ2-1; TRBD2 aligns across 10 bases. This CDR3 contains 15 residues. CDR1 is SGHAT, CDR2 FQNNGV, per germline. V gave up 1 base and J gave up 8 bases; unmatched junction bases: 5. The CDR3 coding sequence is TGTGCCAGCAGCTTAGCGGCTAGCGGGGGAGATGAGCAGTTCTTC. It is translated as CASSLAASGGDEQFF.

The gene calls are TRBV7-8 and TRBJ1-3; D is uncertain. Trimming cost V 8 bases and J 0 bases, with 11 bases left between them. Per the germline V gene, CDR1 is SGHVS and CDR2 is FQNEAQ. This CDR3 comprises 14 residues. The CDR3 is CASHEGSSGNTIYF. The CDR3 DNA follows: TGTGCCAGCCACGAAGGGAGCTCTGGAAACACCATATATTTT.

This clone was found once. The CDR3: CASSEARGSNTGELFF. The DNA for the CDR3 is TGTGCCAGCAGTGAAGCGCGAGGTAGCAACACCGGGGAGCTGTTTTTT. The chain links TRBV6-1 to TRBJ2-2; no clear D. Germline CDR1 and CDR2: MNHNS and SASEGT. Trimming shortened V by 0 bases and J by 2 bases, and 10 bases separated the two germline ends. CDR3 size: 16 residues.

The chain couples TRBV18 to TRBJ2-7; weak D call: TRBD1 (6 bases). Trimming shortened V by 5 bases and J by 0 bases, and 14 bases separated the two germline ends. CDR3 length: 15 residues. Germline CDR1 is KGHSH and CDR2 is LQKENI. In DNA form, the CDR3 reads TGTGCCAGCTCAGCCTACTGGGACACCTCCTACGAGCAGTACTTC. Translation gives CASSAYWDTSYEQYF.

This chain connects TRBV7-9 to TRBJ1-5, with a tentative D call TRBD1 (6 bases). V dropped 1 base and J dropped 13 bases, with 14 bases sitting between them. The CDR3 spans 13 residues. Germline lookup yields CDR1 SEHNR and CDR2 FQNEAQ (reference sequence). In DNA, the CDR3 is TGTGCCAGCAGCTTAGGGGGGCCCGACAGTCAGCATTTT. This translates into CASSLGGPDSQHF.

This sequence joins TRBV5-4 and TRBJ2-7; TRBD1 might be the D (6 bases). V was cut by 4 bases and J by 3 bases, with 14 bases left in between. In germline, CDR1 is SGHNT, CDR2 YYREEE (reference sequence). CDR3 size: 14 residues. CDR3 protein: CASSDTGTNYEQYF. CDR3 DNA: TGTGCCAGCAGCGATACCGGGACAAACTACGAGCAGTACTTC.